Listed below are T cell receptor beta chains from one sample, sequenced in a study of T cell repertoires in cytomegalovirus infection. TCRdb passed the reads through MiXCR, listing each CDR3 protein once. The sample lists 450,000 to 600,000 distinct CDR3 sequences, about 11% occurring once. Sample: PBMCs. Receptors were obtained from a human donor in good health (CMV status not recorded). Some clones in this sample may be carry-over from other donors' samples. CDR3s include the opening cysteine and the closing phenylalanine or tryptophan. A D gene is named only where the DNA matches it firmly. Only part of the rows carry a size: once, few, many, or a class if the clone is expanded.

V gene	D gene	J gene	clone size	CDR3 DNA	CDR3 protein
TRBV18	TRBD1	TRBJ2-2	few	TGTGCCAGCTCAGCGACAGGGGGCCCAGCGAACACCGGGGAGCTGTTTTTT	CASSATGGPANTGELFF
TRBV28	-	TRBJ2-3	many	TGTGCCAGCAGTACCCAACAGGGTTTTATGACAGATACGCAGTATTTT	CASSTQQGFMTDTQYF
TRBV19	-	TRBJ2-6	few	TGTGCCAGTAGTATAGATCGGGGGCGGACAGGACACTCTGGGGCCAACGTCCTGACTTTC	CASSIDRGRTGHSGANVLTF
TRBV12-3/TRBV12-4	-	TRBJ2-1	few	TGTGCCAGCAGGAAGACAGGAGCGGAAGGTGGTGAGCAGTTCTTC	CASRKTGAEGGEQFF
TRBV7-8	-	TRBJ2-7	many	TGTGCCAGCAGCTTTAGCGAGTCCTACGAGCAGTACTTC	CASSFSESYEQYF
TRBV5-1	-	TRBJ2-3	-	TGCGCCAGCAGCTTGGTACAAGATACGCAGTATTTT	CASSLVQDTQYF
TRBV10-3	TRBD2	TRBJ2-7	many	TGTGCCATCAGGGACCCTTGGGGGGGTAACGACGAGCAGTACTTC	CAIRDPWGGNDEQYF
TRBV5-4	-	TRBJ2-3	few	TGTGCCAGCAGCTTGGTACGGAACACAGATACGCAGTATTTT	CASSLVRNTDTQYF
TRBV24-1	TRBD1	TRBJ2-1	many	TGTGCCACCAGTGGGAGGACAGGGGACAATGAGCAGTTCTTC	CATSGRTGDNEQFF
TRBV23-1	-	TRBJ2-1	many	TGCGCCAGCAGTCAATCGATCGGCAGGGATAATGAGCAGTTCTTC	CASSQSIGRDNEQFF